The present entry profiles one T cell receptor (beta chain) with its context. This sample was included in a study of blood T cell repertoires in COVID-19. Under the authors' procedure: Quantification of nucleated cells was approximated via reference gene primer amplification. Repertoires were generated with immunoSEQ multiplex PCR, while TCRdb's copy carries only in-frame clones and drops some. V and J calls and clone size are as listed in that table; D and trimming were resolved from the DNA. The profile shows about 220,000 clones, 80% to 90% of them singletons. CDR1 and CDR2 from the germline V gene are GTSNPN and SVGIG (reference sequence). The CDR3 runs 14 residues. Unmatched junction bases numbered 3, after V lost 0 bases and J lost 4 bases.

V is TRBV30 and J is TRBJ1-5; 7 nucleotides line up with TRBD1. The sequence was obtained from a woman in her thirties or forties with active or convalescent COVID-19. The sample consisted of peripheral blood. The CDR3, as DNA: TGTGCCTGGAGTGTCCGGGACAGAAATCAGCCCCAGCATTTT. Its translation is CAWSVRDRNQPQHF.